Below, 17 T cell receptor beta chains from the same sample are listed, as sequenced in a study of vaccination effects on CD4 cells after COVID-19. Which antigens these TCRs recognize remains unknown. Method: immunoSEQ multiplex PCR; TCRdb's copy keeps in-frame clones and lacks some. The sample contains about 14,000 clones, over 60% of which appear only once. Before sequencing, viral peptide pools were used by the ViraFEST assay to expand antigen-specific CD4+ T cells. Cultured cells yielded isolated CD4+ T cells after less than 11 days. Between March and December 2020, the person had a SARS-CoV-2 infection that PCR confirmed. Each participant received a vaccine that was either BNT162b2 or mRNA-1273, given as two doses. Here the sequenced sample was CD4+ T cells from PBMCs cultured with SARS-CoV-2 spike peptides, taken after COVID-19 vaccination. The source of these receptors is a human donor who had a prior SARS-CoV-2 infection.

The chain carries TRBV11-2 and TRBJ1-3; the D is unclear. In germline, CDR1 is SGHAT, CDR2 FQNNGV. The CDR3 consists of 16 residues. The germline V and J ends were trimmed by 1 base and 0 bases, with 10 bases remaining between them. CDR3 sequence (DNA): TGTGCCAGCAGCTTAGCTTGGGTTCCCTCTGGAAACACCATATATTTT. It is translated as CASSLAWVPSGNTIYF.

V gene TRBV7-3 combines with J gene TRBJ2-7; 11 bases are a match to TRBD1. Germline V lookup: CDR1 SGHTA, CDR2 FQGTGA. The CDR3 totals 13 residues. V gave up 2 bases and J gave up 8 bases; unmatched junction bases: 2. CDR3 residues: CASSLGQGAKQYF. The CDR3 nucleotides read TGTGCCAGCAGCTTAGGACAGGGGGCCAAGCAGTACTTC.

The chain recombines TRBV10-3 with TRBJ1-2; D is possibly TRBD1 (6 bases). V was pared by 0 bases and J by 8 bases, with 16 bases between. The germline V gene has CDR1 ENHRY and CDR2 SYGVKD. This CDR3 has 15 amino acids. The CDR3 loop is CAISESSGALQGYTF. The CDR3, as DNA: TGTGCCATCAGTGAGTCATCGGGGGCGCTTCAGGGCTACACCTTC.

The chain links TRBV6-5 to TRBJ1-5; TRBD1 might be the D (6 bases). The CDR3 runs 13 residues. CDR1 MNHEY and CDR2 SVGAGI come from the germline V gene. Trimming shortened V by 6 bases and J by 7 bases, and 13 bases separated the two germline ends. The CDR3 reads CASRGGPWQPQHF. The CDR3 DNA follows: TGTGCCAGCAGAGGGGGGCCTTGGCAGCCCCAGCATTTT.

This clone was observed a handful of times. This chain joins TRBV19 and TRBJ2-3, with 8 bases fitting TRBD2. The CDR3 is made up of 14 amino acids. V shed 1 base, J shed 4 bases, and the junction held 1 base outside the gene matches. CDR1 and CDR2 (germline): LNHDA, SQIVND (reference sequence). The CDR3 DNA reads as TGTGCCAGTAGTATAGGGACTAGCCCAGATACGCAGTATTTT. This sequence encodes CASSIGTSPDTQYF.

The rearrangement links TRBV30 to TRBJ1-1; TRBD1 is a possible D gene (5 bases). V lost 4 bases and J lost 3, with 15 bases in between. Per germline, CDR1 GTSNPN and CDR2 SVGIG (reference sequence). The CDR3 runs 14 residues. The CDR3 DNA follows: TGTGCCTGGACCTTAGCTGGGGGGGACACTGAAGCTTTCTTT. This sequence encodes CAWTLAGGDTEAFF.

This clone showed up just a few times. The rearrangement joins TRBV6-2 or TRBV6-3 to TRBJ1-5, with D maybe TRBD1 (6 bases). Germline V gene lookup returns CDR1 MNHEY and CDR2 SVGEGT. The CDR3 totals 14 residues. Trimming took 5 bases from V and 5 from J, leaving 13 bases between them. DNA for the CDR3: TGTGCCAGCAGTGCACAGGGTTGGTATCAGCCCCAGCATTTT. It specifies CASSAQGWYQPQHF.

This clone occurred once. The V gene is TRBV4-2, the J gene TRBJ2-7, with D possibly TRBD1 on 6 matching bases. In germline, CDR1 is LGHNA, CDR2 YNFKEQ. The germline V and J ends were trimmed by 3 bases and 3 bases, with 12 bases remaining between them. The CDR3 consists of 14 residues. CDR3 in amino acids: CASSQKDSNYEQYF. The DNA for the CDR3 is TGTGCCAGCAGCCAGAAGGACAGCAACTACGAGCAGTACTTC.

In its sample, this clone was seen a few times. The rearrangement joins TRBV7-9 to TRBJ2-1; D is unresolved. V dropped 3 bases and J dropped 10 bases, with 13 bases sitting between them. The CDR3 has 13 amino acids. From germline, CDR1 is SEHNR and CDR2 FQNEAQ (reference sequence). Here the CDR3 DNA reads TGTGCCAGCAGCTTCACTGGCTTCGGGGAGCAGTTCTTC. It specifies CASSFTGFGEQFF.

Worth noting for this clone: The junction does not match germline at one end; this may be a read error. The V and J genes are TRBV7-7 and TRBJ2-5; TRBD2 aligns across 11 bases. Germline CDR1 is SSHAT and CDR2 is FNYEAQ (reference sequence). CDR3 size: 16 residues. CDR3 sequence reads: CASSPSLAGGAETQYF. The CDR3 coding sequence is TGTGCTAGCAGCCCGTCGCTAGCGGGGGGAGCAGAGACCCAGTACTTC.

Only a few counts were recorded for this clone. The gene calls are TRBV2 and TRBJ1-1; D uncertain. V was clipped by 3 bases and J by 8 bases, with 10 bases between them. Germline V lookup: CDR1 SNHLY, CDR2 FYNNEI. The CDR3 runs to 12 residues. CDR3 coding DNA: TGTGCCAGCAGTGACGTTTTTTCCGAAGCTTTCTTT. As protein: CASSDVFSEAFF. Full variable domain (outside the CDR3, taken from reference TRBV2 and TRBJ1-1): EPEVTQTPSHQVTQMGQEVILRCVPISNHLYFYWYRQILGQKVEFLVSFYNNEISEKSEIFDDQFSVERPDGSNFTLKIRSTKLEDSAMYFCASSDVFSEAFFGQGTRLTVV.

The CDR3 spells CASSLTVTNEKLFF. The DNA of the CDR3 is TGCGCCAGCAGCCTGACAGTCACTAATGAAAAACTGTTTTTT. The chain carries TRBV5-1 and TRBJ1-4; D is perhaps TRBD1 (5 bases). Looked up from germline, CDR1 is SGHRS and CDR2 is YFSETQ. The CDR3 spans 14 residues. V shed 4 bases and J shed 2 bases, with 9 bases lying between them. Full variable domain (missing parts from reference TRBV5-1 and TRBJ1-4): KAGVTQTPRYLIKTRGQQVTLSCSPISGHRSVSWYQQTPGQGLQFLFEYFSETQRNKGNFPGRFSGRQFSNSRSEMNVSTLELGDSALYLCASSLTVTNEKLFFGSGTQLSVL.

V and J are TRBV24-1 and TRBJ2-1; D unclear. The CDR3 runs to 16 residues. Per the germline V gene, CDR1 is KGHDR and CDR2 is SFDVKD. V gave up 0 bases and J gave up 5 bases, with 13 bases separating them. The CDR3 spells CATSDLGQAGNNEQFF. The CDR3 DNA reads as TGTGCCACCAGTGATTTGGGGCAGGCCGGTAACAATGAGCAGTTCTTC.

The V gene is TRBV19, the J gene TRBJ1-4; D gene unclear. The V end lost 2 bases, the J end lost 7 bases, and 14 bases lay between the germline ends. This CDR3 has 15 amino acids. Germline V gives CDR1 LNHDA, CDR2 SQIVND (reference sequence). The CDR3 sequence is CASSIYAGGGEKLFF. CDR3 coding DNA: TGTGCCAGTAGTATATACGCGGGAGGAGGTGAAAAACTGTTTTTT.

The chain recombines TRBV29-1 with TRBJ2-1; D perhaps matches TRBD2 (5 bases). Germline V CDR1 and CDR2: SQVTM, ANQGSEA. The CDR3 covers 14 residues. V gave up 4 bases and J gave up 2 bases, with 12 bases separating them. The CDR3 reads CSVGSLAPYNEQFF. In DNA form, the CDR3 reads TGCAGCGTTGGCAGTCTAGCCCCCTACAATGAGCAGTTCTTC.

As DNA, the CDR3 is TGCGCCAGCAGCTTGGACGGGACTCGGGGCTACACCTTC. Amino acids: CASSLDGTRGYTF. V usage is TRBV5-1 and J usage is TRBJ1-2, with a weak D call TRBD1 (5 bases). Germline CDR1 SGHRS, CDR2 YFSETQ. CDR3 length equals 13 residues. V was cut by 0 bases and J by 8 bases, with 11 bases left in between. Full variable domain (missing parts from reference TRBV5-1 and TRBJ1-2): KAGVTQTPRYLIKTRGQQVTLSCSPISGHRSVSWYQQTPGQGLQFLFEYFSETQRNKGNFPGRFSGRQFSNSRSEMNVSTLELGDSALYLCASSLDGTRGYTFGSGTRLTVV.

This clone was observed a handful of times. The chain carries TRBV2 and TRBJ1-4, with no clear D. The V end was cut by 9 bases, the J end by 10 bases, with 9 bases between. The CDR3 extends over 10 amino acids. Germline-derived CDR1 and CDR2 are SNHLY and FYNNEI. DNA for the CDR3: TGTGCCAGTGGAGGTGGAAAACTGTTTTTT. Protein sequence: CASGGGKLFF.